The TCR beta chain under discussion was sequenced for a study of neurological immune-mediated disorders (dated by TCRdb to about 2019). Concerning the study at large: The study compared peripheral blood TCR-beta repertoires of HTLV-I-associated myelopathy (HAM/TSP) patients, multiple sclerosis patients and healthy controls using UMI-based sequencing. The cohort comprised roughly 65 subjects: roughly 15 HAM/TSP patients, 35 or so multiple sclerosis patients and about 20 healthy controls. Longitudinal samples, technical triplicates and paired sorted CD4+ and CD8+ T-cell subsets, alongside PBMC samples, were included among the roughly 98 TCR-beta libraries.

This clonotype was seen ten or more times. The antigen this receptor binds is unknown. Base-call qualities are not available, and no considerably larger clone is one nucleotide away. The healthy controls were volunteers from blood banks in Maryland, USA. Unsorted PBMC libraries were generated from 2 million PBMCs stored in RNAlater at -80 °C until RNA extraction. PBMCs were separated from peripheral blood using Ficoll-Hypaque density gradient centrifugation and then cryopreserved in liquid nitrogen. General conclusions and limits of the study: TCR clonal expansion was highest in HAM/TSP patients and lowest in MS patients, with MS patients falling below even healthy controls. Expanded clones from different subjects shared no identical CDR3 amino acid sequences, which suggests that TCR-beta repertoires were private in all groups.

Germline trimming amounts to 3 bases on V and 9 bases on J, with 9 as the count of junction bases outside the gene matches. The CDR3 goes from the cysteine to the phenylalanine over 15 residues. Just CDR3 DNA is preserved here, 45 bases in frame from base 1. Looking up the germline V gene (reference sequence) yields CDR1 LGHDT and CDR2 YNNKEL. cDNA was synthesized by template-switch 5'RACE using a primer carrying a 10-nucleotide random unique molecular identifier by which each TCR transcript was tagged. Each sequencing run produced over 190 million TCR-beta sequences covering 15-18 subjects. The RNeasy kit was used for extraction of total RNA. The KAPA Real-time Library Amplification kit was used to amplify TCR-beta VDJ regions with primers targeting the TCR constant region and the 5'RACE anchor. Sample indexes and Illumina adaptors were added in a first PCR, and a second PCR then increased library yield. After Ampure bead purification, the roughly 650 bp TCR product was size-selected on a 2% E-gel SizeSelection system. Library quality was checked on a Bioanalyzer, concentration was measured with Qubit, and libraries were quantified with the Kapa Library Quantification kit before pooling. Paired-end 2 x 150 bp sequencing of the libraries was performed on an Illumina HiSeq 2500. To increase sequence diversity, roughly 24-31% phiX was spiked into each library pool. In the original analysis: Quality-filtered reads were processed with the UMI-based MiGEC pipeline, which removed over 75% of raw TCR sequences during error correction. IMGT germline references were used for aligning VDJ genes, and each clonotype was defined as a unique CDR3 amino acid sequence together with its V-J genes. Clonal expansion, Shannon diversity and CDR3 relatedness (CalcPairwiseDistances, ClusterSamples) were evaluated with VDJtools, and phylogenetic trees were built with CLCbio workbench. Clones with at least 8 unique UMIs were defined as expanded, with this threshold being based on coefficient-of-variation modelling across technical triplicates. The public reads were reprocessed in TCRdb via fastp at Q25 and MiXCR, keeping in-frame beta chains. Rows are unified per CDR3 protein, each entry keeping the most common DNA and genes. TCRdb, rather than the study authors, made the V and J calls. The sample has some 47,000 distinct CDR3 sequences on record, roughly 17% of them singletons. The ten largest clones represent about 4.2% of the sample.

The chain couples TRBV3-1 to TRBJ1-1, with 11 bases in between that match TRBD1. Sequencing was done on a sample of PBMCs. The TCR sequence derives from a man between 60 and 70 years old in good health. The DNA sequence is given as TGTGCCAGCAGCCACGCGGACAGGGGGCGACTGAAAGCTTTCTTT. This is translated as CASSHADRGRLKAFF.